This TCR beta chain emerged from a study of cytomegalovirus exposure and HLA in healthy donors. General observations from the study: Highest at DRB1 and lowest at HLA-C, TCR association rates differed among HLA loci in a later analysis.

This CDR3 is built from 15 residues. Per the germline V gene, CDR1 is MNHEY and CDR2 is SVGAGI. The ends were cut back, 4 bases at V and 2 bases at J, with 15 bases in the middle. As regards this clone: Its antigen is undetermined.

Primers for the PCR totalled 60 Vbeta and 13 Jbeta. Assay used: immunoSEQ multiplex PCR; TCRdb lists only in-frame clones, some missing. The data hold approximately 180,000 clones, with 84% observed a single time. This TCR was sampled from a girl aged 10-17 years in good health and CMV-seropositive. Sequences were obtained from PBMCs. The chain recombines TRBV6-5 with TRBJ2-7, with D possibly matching TRBD2 (5 bases). CDR3 amino acids: CASSSSRDVTYEQYF. In DNA form, the CDR3 reads TGTGCCAGCAGTTCCAGCCGGGATGTAACCTACGAGCAGTACTTC.